These T cell receptor beta chains were read from a single sample in a study of T-cell memory formation after mild COVID-19. TCRdb re-derived calls from the 5' RACE reads in MiXCR, one entry per CDR3 protein. The data contain roughly 300,000 distinct CDR3 sequences, approximately 15% of them singletons. The specimen was PBMCs or a T cell subset sorted from them (not recorded which). These receptors all stem from a man aged 18-30 years who had mild COVID-19 (a few samples of this study predate the infection). Cell type and time point are not known. CDR3s include the opening cysteine and the closing phenylalanine or tryptophan. The D gene is left open where the match is weak. Clone sizes are given selectively: once, few, many, or a class where the clone is expanded.

clone_size: many; v_call: TRBV19; j_call: TRBJ1-2; d_call: TRBD1; cdr3_nt: TGTGCCAGTAAAACGACAGGGCCTTATGGCTACACCTTC; cdr3_aa: CASKTTGPYGYTF
clone_size: .; v_call: TRBV20-1; j_call: TRBJ2-3; d_call: .; cdr3_nt: TGCAGTGCTAGAGATCCGGCAGGGAATAGAGATACGCAGTATTTT; cdr3_aa: CSARDPAGNRDTQYF
clone_size: .; v_call: TRBV3-1; j_call: TRBJ1-5; d_call: .; cdr3_nt: TGTGCCAGCAGCTCAAGCTGGTTTAGCAATCAGCCCCAGCATTTT; cdr3_aa: CASSSSWFSNQPQHF
clone_size: .; v_call: TRBV6-2/TRBV6-3; j_call: TRBJ2-7; d_call: .; cdr3_nt: TGTGCCAGCATTCCAGCGCCAGCGGGCTACGAGCAGTACTTC; cdr3_aa: CASIPAPAGYEQYF
clone_size: .; v_call: TRBV29-1; j_call: TRBJ1-5; d_call: TRBD1; cdr3_nt: TGCAGCGTGGGGGACAGGGGGTCCAATCAGCCCCAGCATTTT; cdr3_aa: CSVGDRGSNQPQHF
clone_size: .; v_call: TRBV7-3; j_call: TRBJ2-1; d_call: .; cdr3_nt: TGTGCCAGCAGCCCCCAAGGGTGGGATAGCGGACGTTTTCTCTCCTACACTGAGCAGTTCTTC; cdr3_aa: CASSPQGWDSGRFLSYTEQFF
clone_size: few; v_call: TRBV3-1; j_call: TRBJ2-1; d_call: TRBD2; cdr3_nt: TGTGCCAGCAGCCAAGTCGGACTAGCGGCACAAGAGCAGTTCTTC; cdr3_aa: CASSQVGLAAQEQFF
clone_size: few; v_call: TRBV4-3; j_call: TRBJ1-1; d_call: .; cdr3_nt: TGCGCCAGCAGCCAAACTAGCGGTGGGGACGTCGGAGCTTTCTTT; cdr3_aa: CASSQTSGGDVGAFF
clone_size: .; v_call: TRBV20-1; j_call: TRBJ1-5; d_call: TRBD1; cdr3_nt: TGCAGTGCTAGAGACCTGCGGCAGGGGGCCGGTCAGCCCCAGCATTTT; cdr3_aa: CSARDLRQGAGQPQHF
clone_size: .; v_call: TRBV7-2; j_call: TRBJ2-7; d_call: .; cdr3_nt: TGTGCCAGCAGCTTATTCTCTGACGACGAGCAGTACTTC; cdr3_aa: CASSLFSDDEQYF
clone_size: .; v_call: TRBV6-6; j_call: TRBJ2-2; d_call: .; cdr3_nt: TGTGCCAGCAGTTACTCGGGGACGAACACCGGGGAGCTGTTTTTT; cdr3_aa: CASSYSGTNTGELFF
clone_size: few; v_call: TRBV19; j_call: TRBJ2-5; d_call: .; cdr3_nt: TGTGCCAGTAGTATAGCTGGATTGTACCAAGAGACCCAGTACTTC; cdr3_aa: CASSIAGLYQETQYF
clone_size: .; v_call: TRBV29-1; j_call: TRBJ1-3; d_call: .; cdr3_nt: TGCAGCGTTAGGACCACTGGGGCTGGAAACACCATATATTTT; cdr3_aa: CSVRTTGAGNTIYF
clone_size: .; v_call: TRBV9; j_call: TRBJ1-4; d_call: .; cdr3_nt: TGTGCCAGCAGTAGGGCAGGAAGGTGGGATGAAAAACTGTTTTTT; cdr3_aa: CASSRAGRWDEKLFF
clone_size: .; v_call: TRBV7-3; j_call: TRBJ2-2; d_call: .; cdr3_nt: TGTGCCAGCAGCTTAACCCCGGGGTACACCGGGGAGCTGTTTTTT; cdr3_aa: CASSLTPGYTGELFF